A single count supports the clone carrying this T cell receptor (beta chain). The antigen is unknown. This CDR3 region has 11 residues. The germline V and J ends were trimmed by 6 bases and 4 bases, with 8 bases remaining between them. Germline CDR1 reads SGHDT; CDR2 reads YYEEEE. Every TCR beta cDNA library bore unique molecular identifiers. Input populations of 1 to 10 million T cells gave rise to approximately 500,000 cDNA molecules. TCRdb fed the PCR reads into MiXCR, producing one record per CDR3 protein. Of 350,000 to 500,000 distinct CDR3 sequences listed, 35% to 45% were seen once; the top ten hold approximately 7.6%. The entry originates in a study of post-analysis software for immune sequencing data. Study outcomes and limitations: There were about five TRBV segments more frequent in patients than controls, and TRBV5-6, TRBV5-1 and TRBV20-1 were among them. Clustering by F measure revealed strong co-clustering among samples prepared together in one batch.

The specimen sequenced was blood. The TCR comes from a girl aged 2-15 years with multiple sclerosis. V and J are TRBV5-6 and TRBJ2-7; D remains unclear. In nucleotides, the CDR3 is TGTGCCAGCACACGAGAGTACGAGCAGTACTTC. This sequence encodes CASTREYEQYF.